This passage covers 20 T cell receptor beta chains from one sample sequenced in a study of shared clonotypes between healthy human individuals. This table comes from immunoSEQ multiplex PCR, and its TCRdb copy is limited to in-frame clones, with some not included. The repertoire holds 2 million to 2.5 million clones, with roughly 93% as singletons. Material for sequencing was naive CD4+ T cells from PBMCs. Subset described: CD45RA+ positively selected. Receptors originate from a man aged 18 to 29 in good health. Some clones in this sample may be carry-over from other donors' samples.

V is TRBV5-3 and J is TRBJ2-5; 15 nucleotides agree with TRBD2. TRBV5-3 is assigned to the ORF class and has an uncertain function. The CDR3 is 18 amino acids. The V segment lost 4 bases and the J segment 5 bases; nucleotides outside the gene matches: 12. The CDR3 loop reads CARSLRTSGRAGSETQYF. The CDR3 nucleotides read TGTGCCAGAAGCCTCCGGACTAGCGGGAGGGCCGGGTCGGAGACCCAGTACTTC.

V gene TRBV19 combines with J gene TRBJ1-5; D unclear. Between the trimmed V and J ends, which lost 6 bases and 1 base, there was a span of 16 bases. This CDR3 contains 16 residues. Germline V gene lookup returns CDR1 LNHDA and CDR2 SQIVND (reference sequence). CDR3 amino acids: CASSVVEGRSNQPQHF. CDR3 bases: TGTGCCAGTAGCGTGGTTGAGGGTAGGAGCAATCAGCCCCAGCATTTT.

This chain joins TRBV5-1 and TRBJ2-7; the D gene is possibly TRBD2 (5 bases). CDR1 is SGHRS, CDR2 YFSETQ, per germline. V shed 4 bases and J shed 4 bases, with 21 bases lying between them. The CDR3 runs to 16 residues. Here the CDR3 DNA reads TGCGCCAGCAGCCCCCCATCGGACTCTCGACCGTACGAGCAGTACTTC. Protein sequence: CASSPPSDSRPYEQYF.

This clone was found once. The genes are TRBV7-2 and TRBJ2-3; the D is unclear. Germline V gene sequence: CDR1 SGHTA, CDR2 FQGNSA. CDR3 length: 16 amino acids. The germline V and J ends were trimmed by 7 bases and 4 bases, with 21 bases remaining between them. CDR3: CASTLGQTRVPDTQYF. Written as DNA, the CDR3 is TGTGCCAGCACCCTAGGGCAGACCCGAGTACCAGATACGCAGTATTTT.

In its sample, this clone was seen a few times. CDR3 nucleotide sequence: TGCGCCAGCAGCGCCACAGCGAACACTGAAGCTTTCTTT. Amino acids: CASSATANTEAFF. V is TRBV5-1 and J is TRBJ1-1; D is uncertain. The germline V and J ends were trimmed by 4 bases and 1 base, with 8 bases remaining between them. Germline V gene lookup returns CDR1 SGHRS and CDR2 YFSETQ. The length of the CDR3 is 13 residues.

The CDR3 loop is CASSEPGGTGGQETQYF. CDR3 DNA: TGTGCCAGCAGTGAACCAGGGGGGACAGGGGGGCAAGAGACCCAGTACTTC. This chain connects TRBV25-1 to TRBJ2-5; TRBD1 matches at 11 bases. V lost 2 bases and J lost 2; bases outside the gene matches: 7. Germline V gene sequence: CDR1 MGHDK, CDR2 SYGVNS. The CDR3 is made up of 17 amino acids.

The genes are TRBV5-4 and TRBJ1-2, with D possibly TRBD1 on 6 matching bases. The ends were cut back, 1 base at V and 8 bases at J, with 15 bases in the middle. Per the germline V gene, CDR1 is SGHNT and CDR2 is YYREEE (reference sequence). This CDR3 comprises 14 residues. The CDR3 nucleotides are TGTGCCAGCAGCTTGAAACAGGGCCCAACGGGCTACACCTTC. This codes for CASSLKQGPTGYTF.

The chain combines TRBV2 with TRBJ1-1; TRBD1 might be the D (6 bases). The CDR3 totals 14 residues. Trimming took off 8 bases at V and 5 bases at J, with 18 bases between the two ends. Per germline, CDR1 SNHLY and CDR2 FYNNEI. This chain's CDR3 is CASLRLGGATEAFF. CDR3 DNA sequence: TGTGCCAGCCTTAGGTTGGGGGGGGCGACTGAAGCTTTCTTT.

This clone has just one count. This sequence joins TRBV6-6 and TRBJ2-7; the match to TRBD1 covers 9 bases. From germline, CDR1 is MNHNY and CDR2 SVGAGI (reference sequence). V lost 6 bases, J lost 2 bases, and 5 bases stayed unmatched. The CDR3 sequence is 14 residues long. CDR3 region: CASRSGTGTYEQYF. DNA of the CDR3: TGTGCCAGCAGGTCCGGGACAGGGACCTACGAGCAGTACTTC.

The J gene is TRBJ2-7, the V gene TRBV5-5, with TRBD2 matching 11 bases. V shed 3 bases, J shed 6 bases, and the junction held 14 bases outside the gene matches. This CDR3 has 17 amino acids. The V gene's germline CDR1 is SGHKS and CDR2 YYEKEE (reference sequence). CDR3 region: CASSSTPGLAAVGEQYF. The CDR3 bases are TGTGCCAGCAGCTCCACCCCGGGACTAGCGGCGGTGGGCGAGCAGTACTTC.

This clone was picked up one time. V usage is TRBV2 and J usage is TRBJ1-5; weak D call: TRBD1 (6 bases). CDR3 size: 16 residues. Deletions cut 7 bases from V and 0 bases from J, with 16 bases between. CDR1 and CDR2 (germline): SNHLY, FYNNEI. Here the CDR3 DNA reads TGTGCCAGCACTCTAAGGACAGCTAATAGCAATCAGCCCCAGCATTTT. Protein product: CASTLRTANSNQPQHF.

Notes on this clone: Other DNA sequences within the sample encode an identical CDR3. The V call is TRBV28, the J call TRBJ2-6, with D possibly called TRBD1 or TRBD2 (7 bases each). The CDR3 totals 15 residues. Germline-derived CDR1 and CDR2 are MDHEN and SYDVKM. V lost 7 bases and J 2 bases, leaving 12 bases between the germline ends. The CDR3 region is CASTRGGAGANVLTF. CDR3 sequence (DNA): TGTGCCAGCACCAGGGGGGGTGCTGGGGCCAACGTCCTGACTTTC.

The chain uses TRBV9 and TRBJ2-2, with D possibly being TRBD2 (5 bases). Germline values: CDR1 SGDLS, CDR2 YYNGEE. V was trimmed by 3 bases and J by 1 base, leaving 13 bases between them. The CDR3 contains 16 residues. The CDR3 coding sequence is TGTGCCAGCAGCGATACTAGAGGGAAGAACACCGGGGAGCTGTTTTTT. Its translation: CASSDTRGKNTGELFF.

The V gene is TRBV2, the J gene TRBJ2-2; no clear D gene. Trimming cost V 2 bases and J 4 bases, with 5 bases left between them. CDR1 SNHLY and CDR2 FYNNEI come from the germline V gene. This CDR3 has 13 amino acids. CDR3 coding DNA: TGTGCCAGCAGTGAAACGGTCACCGGGGAGCTGTTTTTT. This translates into CASSETVTGELFF. Filled out from reference TRBV2 and TRBJ2-2, the complete variable domain reads EPEVTQTPSHQVTQMGQEVILRCVPISNHLYFYWYRQILGQKVEFLVSFYNNEISEKSEIFDDQFSVERPDGSNFTLKIRSTKLEDSAMYFCASSETVTGELFFGEGSRLTVL.

Concerning this clone itself: The sample carries other DNA sequences with the same CDR3. The V and J genes are TRBV18 and TRBJ1-4, with a possible D match to TRBD1 (5 bases). The germline CDR1 and CDR2 sequences are KGHSH and LQKENI. V shed 3 bases and J shed 8 bases, with 10 bases lying between them. This CDR3 contains 13 residues. The CDR3 DNA reads as TGTGCCAGCTCACCGGGCAGGGACGAAAAACTGTTTTTT. As protein: CASSPGRDEKLFF.

To note about this clone: The same CDR3 arises from other DNA sequences in this sample as well. The chain couples TRBV6-5 to TRBJ2-7; either TRBD1 or TRBD2 may supply D (6 bases each). The CDR3 is 14 amino acids. CDR1 and CDR2 (germline): MNHEY, SVGAGI. The germline V and J ends were trimmed by 0 bases and 2 bases, with 8 bases remaining between them. The CDR3 nucleotides are TGTGCCAGCAGTTACTCCCGGGGGCCCTACGAGCAGTACTTC. Protein product: CASSYSRGPYEQYF.

The chain links TRBV21-1 to TRBJ2-5; TRBD2 is the table's D call, not checked against the DNA. TRBV21-1 is described as a pseudogene. This CDR3 spans 15 amino acids. The CDR3 nucleotides are TGTGCCAGCAGCATTTTAGGGAGGGGTCAAGAGACCCAGTACTTC. Amino acid sequence: CASSILGRGQETQYF.

V and J are TRBV18 and TRBJ2-3, with 12 positions matching TRBD1. Germline V gene sequence: CDR1 KGHSH, CDR2 LQKENI. Losses at the gene ends were 3 bases for V and 5 bases for J; bases not matched to a gene: 3. The CDR3 has 15 amino acids. The CDR3 DNA sequence: TGTGCCAGCTCACCGGGACAGGGGGCGGGAGATACGCAGTATTTT. It codes for CASSPGQGAGDTQYF.

This chain joins TRBV29-1 and TRBJ2-1; no definite D call. Looked up from germline, CDR1 is SQVTM and CDR2 is ANQGSEA. V was clipped by 6 bases and J by 1 base, with 10 bases between them. The CDR3 spans 13 residues. The CDR3 coding sequence is TGCAGCGTGACTCCCGGGTCCTACAATGAGCAGTTCTTC. It is translated as CSVTPGSYNEQFF.

J is TRBJ2-3 and V is TRBV9; 13 bases line up with TRBD2. V shed 1 base, J shed 4 bases, and the junction held 6 bases outside the gene matches. Germline V gene lookup returns CDR1 SGDLS and CDR2 YYNGEE. The CDR3 length is 17 residues. This CDR3 is CASSVTSGRAVADTQYF. The CDR3 coding sequence is TGTGCCAGCAGCGTAACTAGCGGGAGGGCCGTCGCAGATACGCAGTATTTT.